This TCR beta chain comes out of a study of OX40 agonist ivuxolimab in advanced cancers. Turning to the study itself: Ivuxolimab, an antibody acting as an agonist of OX40 (CD134), was used to treat patients. A mean age of approximately 60 years, range 23 to 79, was recorded, and approximately 79% were male. Study conclusions and caveats: CD4+ and CD8+ blood T cells expanded clonally by week 6 at 0.1 to 3.0 mg/kg.

Measured with immunoSEQ multiplex PCR; TCRdb has only the in-frame clones, and not every one. The top ten hold around 0.91% of the sample, which has tens of thousands of clones, approximately 86% seen once. This clone has a single count. Its antigen remains unknown. This CDR3 is built from 15 residues. Germline values: CDR1 SGHVS, CDR2 FNYEAQ. The V segment lost 5 bases and the J segment 2 bases; nucleotides outside the gene matches: 7. This chain joins TRBV7-6 and TRBJ1-2; TRBD1 agrees at 8 bases. This material consisted of CD4+ or CD8+ T cells sorted from blood, taken in a trial of the OX40 agonist ivuxolimab. The clonotype was recovered from an adult with an advanced solid tumor such as melanoma, head and neck, liver or kidney cancer. CDR3 coding DNA: TGTGCCAGCAGCCCCAACAGGGGGACCAACTATGGCTACACCTTC. Its translation is CASSPNRGTNYGYTF.